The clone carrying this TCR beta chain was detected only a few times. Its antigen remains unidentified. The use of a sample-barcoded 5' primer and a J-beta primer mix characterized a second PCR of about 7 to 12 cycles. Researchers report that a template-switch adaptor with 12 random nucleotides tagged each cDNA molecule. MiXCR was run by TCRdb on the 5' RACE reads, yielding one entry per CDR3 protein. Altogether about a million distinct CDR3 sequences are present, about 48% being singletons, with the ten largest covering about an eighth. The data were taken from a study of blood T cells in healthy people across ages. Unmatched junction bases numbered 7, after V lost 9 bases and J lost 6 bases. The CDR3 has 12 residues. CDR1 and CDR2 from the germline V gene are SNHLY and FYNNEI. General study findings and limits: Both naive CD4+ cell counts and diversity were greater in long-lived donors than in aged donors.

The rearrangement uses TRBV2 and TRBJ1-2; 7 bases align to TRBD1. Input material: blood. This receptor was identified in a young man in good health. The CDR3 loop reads CASGKGTDGYTF. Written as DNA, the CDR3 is TGTGCCAGTGGTAAAGGGACAGATGGCTACACCTTC.